The 8 T cell receptor beta chains presented below share a single source sample, sequenced in a study of cytomegalovirus exposure and HLA in healthy donors. PCR was performed using 60 Vbeta and 13 Jbeta primers. The assay was immunoSEQ multiplex PCR, and TCRdb's table has in-frame clones only and misses some. Found here are tens of thousands of clones; the top ten clones hold approximately 1.5%. The sample comprised PBMCs. The receptors here all came from a woman aged 55-69 years in good health and CMV-seronegative.

The genes are TRBV9 and TRBJ2-1, with 9 bases identical to TRBD1. The CDR3 has 14 amino acids. CDR1 and CDR2 from the germline V gene are SGDLS and YYNGEE. V shed 3 bases, J shed 9 bases, and the junction held 7 bases outside the gene matches. The CDR3 region is CASSARDRVGEQFF. CDR3 DNA: TGTGCCAGCAGCGCCCGGGACAGGGTCGGTGAGCAGTTCTTC.

The V call is TRBV18, the J call TRBJ2-1; a weak D match, TRBD2 (6 bases). Trimming left V 2 bases short and J 5 bases short, with 13 bases between. Germline CDR1 and CDR2: KGHSH and LQKENI. The CDR3 is 15 amino acids. This chain's CDR3 is CASSPWGEFDNEQFF. The CDR3 nucleotides read TGTGCCAGCTCACCATGGGGGGAGTTCGACAATGAGCAGTTCTTC.

In nucleotides, the CDR3 is TGTGCCAGCAGCGCCGGTGGACTCTACACAGATACGCAGTATTTT. This gives the protein CASSAGGLYTDTQYF. V gene TRBV2 combines with J gene TRBJ2-3; D perhaps matches TRBD2 (5 bases). Germline-derived CDR1 and CDR2 are SNHLY and FYNNEI. This CDR3 has 15 amino acids. V lost 6 bases and J lost 2, with 15 bases in between.

This chain joins TRBV21-1 and TRBJ2-1; TRBD2 was called by the table and not checked on the DNA. TRBV21-1 is deemed a pseudogene. CDR3 length equals 16 residues. This chain's CDR3 is CASSKATGSDYNEQFF. The CDR3 nucleotides read TGTGCCAGCAGCAAAGCGACCGGGAGCGACTACAATGAGCAGTTCTTC.

The rearrangement links TRBV7-8 to TRBJ2-1; no reliable D call. The V and J ends lost 7 bases and 5 bases respectively, with 12 bases between them. The CDR3 loop spans 13 amino acids. In germline, CDR1 is SGHVS, CDR2 FQNEAQ. The CDR3 nucleotides read TGTGCCAGCAACAACGACAACCACAATGAGCAGTTCTTC. Protein sequence: CASNNDNHNEQFF. Full variable domain (outside the CDR3, taken from reference TRBV7-8 and TRBJ2-1): GAGVSQSPRYKVAKRGQDVALRCDPISGHVSLFWYQQALGQGPEFLTYFQNEAQLDKSGLPSDRFFAERPEGSVSTLKIQRTQQEDSAVYLCASNNDNHNEQFFGPGTRLTVL.

This rearrangement joins TRBV28 to TRBJ1-2; TRBD1 matches at 7 bases. V was pared by 6 bases and J by 4 bases, with 2 bases of the junction left unmatched. Per the germline V gene, CDR1 is MDHEN and CDR2 is SYDVKM. The CDR3 runs 12 residues. DNA of the CDR3: TGTGCCAGCAGAGGGGACAGCTATGGCTACACCTTC. It encodes CASRGDSYGYTF.

V gene TRBV2 combines with J gene TRBJ1-4; D is unclear. Trimming shortened V by 6 bases and J by 0 bases, and 11 bases separated the two germline ends. The CDR3 spans 15 residues. CDR1 SNHLY and CDR2 FYNNEI come from the germline V gene. CDR3 in DNA: TGTGCCAGCAGCCCCCTCCGGGCAACTAATGAAAAACTGTTTTTT. Its protein product is CASSPLRATNEKLFF.

The chain recombines TRBV10-3 with TRBJ2-3, with 9 bases fitting TRBD2. The CDR3 covers 14 residues. Germline assignment: CDR1 ENHRY and CDR2 SYGVKD. V dropped 6 bases and J dropped 1; count of bases not matched to a gene: 2. The CDR3: CAIRSSGGTDTQYF. The CDR3 DNA reads TGTGCCATCAGGTCTAGCGGGGGCACAGATACGCAGTATTTT.